The entry that follows covers one TCR beta chain sequence. As yet, its antigen is unknown. Germline CDR1 is SEHNR and CDR2 is FQNEAQ (reference sequence). V was pared by 5 bases and J by 6 bases, with 11 bases between. The CDR3 loop spans 13 amino acids. The time point was: newly diagnosed GD, antithyroid drugs for less than 3 months. Preparation of the TCR library used RNA extracted from PBMCs. This entry is derived from a study of regulatory T cells in long-lasting Graves disease. Study-level points and caveats: Persistent disease preferred TRBV28, TRBJ1-2 and TRBJ2-5; new disease, TRBV20-1 and TRBJ2-1.

Construction of TCR beta libraries relied on iRepertoire HTBI primers and on Arm-PCR targeting CDR3 regions. MiXCR was run by TCRdb on the multiplex PCR reads, yielding one entry per CDR3 protein. The sample gives about 540,000 distinct CDR3 sequences, approximately 13% of which show up once; approximately 9.3% is in the top ten. A further study also used this sample, focusing on T cells in Graves' hyperthyroidism and ophthalmopathy.

This chain joins TRBV7-9 and TRBJ1-5, with a possible D match to TRBD1 (5 bases). Sample: peripheral blood mononuclear cells (PBMCs), taken at new diagnosis, from a patient treated with antithyroid drugs. This sequence originates from a man aged 25 to 40 with Graves disease. For the CDR3, the DNA is TGTGCCAGCAGCCGGTCCGACAGTCAGCCCCAGCATTTT. It encodes CASSRSDSQPQHF.